This T cell receptor (beta chain) was sequenced for a study of T cell repertoires in cytomegalovirus infection. Study as a whole: The authors used CMV epitopes that were HLA-C-restricted (recently identified) and HLA-B-restricted (well studied). Public TCR beta signatures were indicative of both CMV infection and a matching HLA type. Study findings and constraints: It was HLA-C-restricted CMV-specific TCR beta clonotypes that dominated the response ex vivo. Totalled public TCR beta family frequency picked out people who carried CMV plus the relevant HLA.

V shed 3 bases and J shed 1 base, with 12 bases lying between them. The CDR3 has 16 amino acids. In germline, CDR1 is SGHTA, CDR2 FQGNSA. TCRdb re-analysed the reads in MiXCR, keeping a single row per CDR3 protein. The table lists some 500,000 distinct CDR3 sequences, just under 40% of them singletons, with around 46% in the top ten. As regards this clonotype: What it binds is unknown.

The chain recombines TRBV7-2 with TRBJ2-2; tentatively, D is TRBD2 (5 bases). The sequenced sample was cultured PBMCs, obtained from culture after CMV antigen stimulation. This TCR was recovered from a human donor in good health (CMV status not recorded). Some clones in this sample may be carry-over from other donors' samples. The CDR3 nucleotides are TGTGCCAGCAGCTTCGCCGGGGTGCAGAACACCGGGGAGCTGTTTTTT. This gives the protein CASSFAGVQNTGELFF.